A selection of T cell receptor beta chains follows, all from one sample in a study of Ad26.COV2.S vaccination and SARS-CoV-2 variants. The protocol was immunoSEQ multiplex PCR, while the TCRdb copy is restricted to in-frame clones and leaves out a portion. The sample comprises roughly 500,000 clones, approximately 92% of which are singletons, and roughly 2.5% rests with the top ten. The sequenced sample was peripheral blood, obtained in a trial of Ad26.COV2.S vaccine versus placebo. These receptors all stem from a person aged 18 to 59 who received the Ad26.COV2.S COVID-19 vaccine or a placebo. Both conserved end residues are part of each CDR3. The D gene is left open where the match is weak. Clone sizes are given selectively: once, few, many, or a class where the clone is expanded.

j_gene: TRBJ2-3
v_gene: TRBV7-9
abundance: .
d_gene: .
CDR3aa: CASSLFSLDTQYF
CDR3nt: TGTGCCAGCAGCTTATTTAGCCTCGATACGCAGTATTTT

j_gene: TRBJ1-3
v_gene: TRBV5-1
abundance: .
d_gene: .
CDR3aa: CASSFRGPGNTIYF
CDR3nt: TGCGCCAGCAGCTTTCGGGGGCCTGGAAACACCATATATTTT

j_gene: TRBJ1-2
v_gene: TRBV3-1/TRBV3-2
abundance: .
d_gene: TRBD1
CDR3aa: CASSRQGASYGYTF
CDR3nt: TGTGCCAGCAGCCGACAGGGCGCTAGCTATGGCTACACCTTC

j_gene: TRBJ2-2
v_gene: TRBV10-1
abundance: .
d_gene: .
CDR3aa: CASSEYPTEGGATGELFF
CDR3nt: TGCGCCAGCAGTGAGTATCCCACCGAGGGGGGCGCCACCGGGGAGCTGTTTTTT

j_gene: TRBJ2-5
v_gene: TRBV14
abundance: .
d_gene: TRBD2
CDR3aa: CASSPLTSGGFGETQYF
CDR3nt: TGTGCCAGCAGCCCGTTGACTAGCGGGGGTTTCGGGGAGACCCAGTACTTC

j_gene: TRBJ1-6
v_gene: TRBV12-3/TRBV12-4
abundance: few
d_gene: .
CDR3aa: CASSFGGGSPLHF
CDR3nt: TGTGCCAGCAGTTTCGGCGGAGGATCACCCCTCCACTTT

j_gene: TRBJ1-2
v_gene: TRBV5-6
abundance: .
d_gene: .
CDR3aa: CASSVPPGRLLYGYTF
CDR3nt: TGTGCCAGCAGCGTGCCTCCAGGGAGGTTGCTCTATGGCTACACCTTC

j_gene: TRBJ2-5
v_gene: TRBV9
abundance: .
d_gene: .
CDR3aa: CASSVGGAKTQYF
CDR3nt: TGTGCCAGCAGCGTAGGAGGGGCCAAGACCCAGTACTTC

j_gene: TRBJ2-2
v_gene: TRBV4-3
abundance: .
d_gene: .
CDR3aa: CASSQGLDGELFF
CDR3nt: TGCGCCAGCAGCCAAGGGCTAGACGGGGAGCTGTTTTTT

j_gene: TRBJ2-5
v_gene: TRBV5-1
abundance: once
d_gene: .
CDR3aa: CASSPWGGGRASETQYF
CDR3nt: TGCGCCAGCAGTCCCTGGGGCGGTGGCCGCGCGTCGGAGACCCAGTACTTC

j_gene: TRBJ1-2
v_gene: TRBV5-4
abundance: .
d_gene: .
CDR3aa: CASSGDWKGGGGYTF
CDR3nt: TGTGCCAGCAGCGGCGACTGGAAGGGAGGAGGGGGCTACACCTTC

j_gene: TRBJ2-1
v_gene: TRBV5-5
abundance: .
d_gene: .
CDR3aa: CASSLRGLVPYNEQFF
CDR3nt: TGTGCCAGCAGCTTAAGAGGGTTAGTCCCCTACAATGAGCAGTTCTTC

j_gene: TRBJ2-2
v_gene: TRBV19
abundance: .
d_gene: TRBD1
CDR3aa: CASRTGFNTGELFF
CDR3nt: TGTGCCAGCAGGACAGGGTTTAACACCGGGGAGCTGTTTTTT

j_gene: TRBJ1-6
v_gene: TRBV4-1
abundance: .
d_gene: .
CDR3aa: CASSQSRDTLKNSPLHF
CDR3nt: TGCGCCAGCAGCCAATCACGGGACACTCTGAAAAATTCACCCCTCCACTTT

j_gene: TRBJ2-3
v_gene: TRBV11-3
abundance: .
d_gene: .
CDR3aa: CASSLVFGSDTQYF
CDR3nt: TGTGCCAGCAGCTTAGTATTTGGTTCAGATACGCAGTATTTT

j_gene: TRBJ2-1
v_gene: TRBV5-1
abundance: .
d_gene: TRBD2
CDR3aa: CASSLLAGGTNEQFF
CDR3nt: TGCGCCAGCAGCTTGCTAGCGGGAGGTACCAATGAGCAGTTCTTC

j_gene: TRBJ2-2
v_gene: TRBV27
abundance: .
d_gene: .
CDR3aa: CASRGDAGELFF
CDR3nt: TGTGCCAGCAGAGGGGATGCCGGGGAGCTGTTTTTT

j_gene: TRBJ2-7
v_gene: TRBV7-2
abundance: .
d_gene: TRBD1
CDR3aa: CASSLIGIAAGGIYEQYF
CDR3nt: TGTGCCAGCAGCTTAATAGGTATCGCGGCAGGGGGAATCTACGAGCAGTACTTC

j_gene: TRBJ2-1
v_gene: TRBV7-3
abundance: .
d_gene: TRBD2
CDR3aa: CASSSTPLTGTSGSGEQFF
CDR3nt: TGTGCCAGCAGCTCTACCCCCCTCACCGGGACTAGCGGGAGTGGGGAGCAGTTCTTC

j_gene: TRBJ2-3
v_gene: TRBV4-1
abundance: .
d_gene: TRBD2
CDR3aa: CASSQDASSGGAWDTQYF
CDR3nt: TGCGCCAGCAGCCAAGATGCGTCTAGCGGGGGGGCTTGGGATACGCAGTATTTT

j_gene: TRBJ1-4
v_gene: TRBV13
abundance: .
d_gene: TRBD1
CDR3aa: CASSPAAGTGRGVQATNEKLFF
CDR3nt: TGTGCCAGCAGCCCTGCGGCCGGGACAGGGAGGGGAGTACAGGCAACTAATGAAAAACTGTTTTTT

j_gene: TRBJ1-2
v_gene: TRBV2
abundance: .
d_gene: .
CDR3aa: CAGRADRIYGYTF
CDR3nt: TGTGCCGGACGGGCCGATAGGATCTATGGCTACACCTTC

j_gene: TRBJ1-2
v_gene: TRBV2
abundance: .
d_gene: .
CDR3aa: CASSPGDYTF
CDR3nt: TGTGCCAGCAGTCCAGGAGACTACACCTTC

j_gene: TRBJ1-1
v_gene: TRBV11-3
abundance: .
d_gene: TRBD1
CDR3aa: CASSNRDRGGTEAFF
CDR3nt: TGTGCCAGCAGCAACCGGGACAGGGGCGGTACTGAAGCTTTCTTT

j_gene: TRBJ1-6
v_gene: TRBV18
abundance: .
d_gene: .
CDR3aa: CASSPSGKESPLHF
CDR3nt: TGTGCCAGCTCACCATCAGGGAAGGAATCACCCCTCCACTTT

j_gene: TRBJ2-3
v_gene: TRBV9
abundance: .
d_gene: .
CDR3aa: CASSVTGDILDTQYF
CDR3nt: TGTGCCAGCAGCGTAACTGGGGACATTCTAGATACGCAGTATTTT

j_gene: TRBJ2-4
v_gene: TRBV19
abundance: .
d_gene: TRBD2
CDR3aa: CASSTGGGTKNIQYF
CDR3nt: TGTGCCAGTAGTACCGGGGGAGGGACCAAAAACATTCAGTACTTC

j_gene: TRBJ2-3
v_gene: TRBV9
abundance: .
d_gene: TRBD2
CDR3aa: CASSVVAGEDTQYF
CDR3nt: TGTGCCAGCAGCGTAGTAGCGGGGGAAGATACGCAGTATTTT

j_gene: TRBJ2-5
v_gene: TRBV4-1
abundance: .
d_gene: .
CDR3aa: CASSQEDAGGETQYF
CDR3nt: TGCGCCAGCAGCCAAGAAGACGCAGGCGGAGAGACCCAGTACTTC

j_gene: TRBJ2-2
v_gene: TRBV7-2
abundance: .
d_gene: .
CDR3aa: CASSLFGGNTGELFF
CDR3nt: TGTGCCAGCAGCTTATTCGGGGGTAACACCGGGGAGCTGTTTTTT

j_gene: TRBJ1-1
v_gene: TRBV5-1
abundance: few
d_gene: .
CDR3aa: CASSPRTAAEAFF
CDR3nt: TGCGCCAGCAGCCCCCGGACAGCAGCTGAAGCTTTCTTT

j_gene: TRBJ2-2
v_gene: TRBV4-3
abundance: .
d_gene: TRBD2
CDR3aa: CASSPRGLATGELFF
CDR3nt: TGCGCCAGCAGCCCCAGAGGACTAGCGACCGGGGAGCTGTTTTTT

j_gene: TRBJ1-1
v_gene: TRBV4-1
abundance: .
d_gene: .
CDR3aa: CASSQETKNTEAFF
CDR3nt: TGCGCCAGCAGCCAAGAAACAAAGAACACTGAAGCTTTCTTT

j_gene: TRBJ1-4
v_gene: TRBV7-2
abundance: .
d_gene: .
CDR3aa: CASSWAWDEKLFF
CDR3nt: TGTGCCAGCAGCTGGGCCTGGGATGAAAAACTGTTTTTT

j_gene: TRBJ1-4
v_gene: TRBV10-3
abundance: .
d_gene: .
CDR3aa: CAISDYRDKEKLFF
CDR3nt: TGTGCCATCAGTGACTACCGGGACAAGGAAAAACTGTTTTTT

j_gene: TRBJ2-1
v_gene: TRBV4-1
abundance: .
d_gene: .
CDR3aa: CASSQDLASDRFF
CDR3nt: TGCGCCAGCAGCCAAGATTTGGCTAGCGATCGATTCTTC

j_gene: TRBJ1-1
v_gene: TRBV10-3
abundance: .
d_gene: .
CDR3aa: CASSGQDTEAFF
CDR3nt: TGTGCCAGCTCAGGGCAGGACACTGAAGCTTTCTTT

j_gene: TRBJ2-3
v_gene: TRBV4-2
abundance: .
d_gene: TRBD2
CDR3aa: CASSQGYSGGADTQYF
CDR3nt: TGTGCCAGCAGCCAAGGTTATAGCGGGGGGGCAGATACGCAGTATTTT

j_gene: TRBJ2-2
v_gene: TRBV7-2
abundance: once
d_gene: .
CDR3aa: CASSERDRNTGELFF
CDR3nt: TGTGCCAGCAGCGAGAGGGACCGGAACACCGGGGAGCTGTTTTTT

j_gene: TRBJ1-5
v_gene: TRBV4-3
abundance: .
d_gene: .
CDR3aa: CASSQSVNQPQHF
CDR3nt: TGCGCCAGCAGCCAAAGCGTCAATCAGCCCCAGCATTTT

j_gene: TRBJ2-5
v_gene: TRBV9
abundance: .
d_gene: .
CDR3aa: CASSSRQDQETQYF
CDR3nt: TGTGCCAGCAGCTCACGACAGGATCAAGAGACCCAGTACTTC

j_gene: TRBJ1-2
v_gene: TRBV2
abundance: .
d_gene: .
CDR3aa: CASSESTAGNGYTF
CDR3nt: TGTGCCAGCAGTGAATCTACAGCTGGGAATGGCTACACCTTC

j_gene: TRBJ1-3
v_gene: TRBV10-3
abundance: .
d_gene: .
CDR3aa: CAAYNQAGNTIYF
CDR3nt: TGTGCCGCGTATAACCAGGCCGGAAACACCATATATTTT

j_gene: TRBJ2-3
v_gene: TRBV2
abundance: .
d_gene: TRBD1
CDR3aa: CAPRDSSRNTQYF
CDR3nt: TGTGCCCCCAGGGACAGTTCAAGGAATACGCAGTATTTT

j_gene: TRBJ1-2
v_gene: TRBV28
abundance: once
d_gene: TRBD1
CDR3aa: CASSSLGQGLYHGLYGYTF
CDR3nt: TGTGCCAGCAGTTCCTTGGGACAGGGGTTATATCACGGGTTATATGGCTACACCTTC

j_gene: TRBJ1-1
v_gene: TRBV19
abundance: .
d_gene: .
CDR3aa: CASSRRRQEAFF
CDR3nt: TGTGCCAGTAGCCGTCGCCGACAGGAAGCTTTCTTT

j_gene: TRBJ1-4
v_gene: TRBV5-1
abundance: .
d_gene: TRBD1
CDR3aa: CASSLSDRAGEKLFF
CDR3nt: TGCGCCAGCAGCTTGTCCGACAGGGCAGGCGAAAAACTGTTTTTT

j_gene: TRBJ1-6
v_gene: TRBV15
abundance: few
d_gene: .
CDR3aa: CATSRALGDSPLHF
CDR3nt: TGTGCCACCAGCCGCGCCCTGGGGGATTCACCCCTCCACTTT

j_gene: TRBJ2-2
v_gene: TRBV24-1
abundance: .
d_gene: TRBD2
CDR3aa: CATSDPGLAGTGELFF
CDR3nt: TGTGCCACCAGTGATCCGGGGCTAGCGGGAACCGGGGAGCTGTTTTTT

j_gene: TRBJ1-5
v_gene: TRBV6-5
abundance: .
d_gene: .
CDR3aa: CASRRLGVMNQPQHF
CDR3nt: TGTGCCAGCCGCAGACTGGGTGTCATGAATCAGCCCCAGCATTTT

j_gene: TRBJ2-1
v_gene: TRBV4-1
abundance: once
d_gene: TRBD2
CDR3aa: CASSQVPPKSGRANEQFF
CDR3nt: TGCGCCAGCAGCCAAGTTCCGCCGAAAAGCGGGAGGGCCAATGAGCAGTTCTTC